The present TCR beta chain was sequenced within a study of beta chain features in type 1 diabetes. Of note for this clone: Its antigen is as yet unknown.

The sequenced template was cDNA made from the entire isolated RNA. Some 3.3 million reads was the average for naive, central memory and regulatory T cell samples. The protocol was immunoSEQ multiplex PCR, while the TCRdb copy is restricted to in-frame clones and leaves out a portion. The table has around 430,000 clones, approximately 30% seen once. Whole-study findings and limits: Patients and controls would be equally affected if PCR favored shorter templates. Researchers could not determine here whether HLA type influences TCRB rearrangement.

The origin of this receptor is a man aged 18-30 years in good health. The sequencing sample was made of naive CD4+ T cells from blood.

The CDR3, as DNA: TGTGCCAGCAGCTTAAGCAGGACCAACACAGATACGCAGTATTTT. Translation gives CASSLSRTNTDTQYF. The chain couples TRBV7-6 to TRBJ2-3; D gene ambiguous. CDR1 and CDR2 (germline): SGHVS, FNYEAQ. The CDR3 has 15 residues. V was shortened by 2 bases and J by 2 bases, with 11 bases between the two germline ends.